The 12 T cell receptor beta chains below all came from one sample that was sequenced in a study of blood T cell repertoires in COVID-19. The table came from immunoSEQ multiplex PCR; TCRdb's copy has only in-frame clones and leaves some out. The top ten hold over 4.5% of the sample, which has a few hundred thousand clones, over 65% seen once. The sequenced sample consisted of peripheral blood. These receptors all come from a man in his 60s who had recovered from COVID-19.

The CDR3 DNA follows: TGTGCCAGTAGTAACTACGGGACAGGGAATCAGCCCCAGCATTTT. It specifies CASSNYGTGNQPQHF. The gene calls are TRBV19 and TRBJ1-5, with 9 bases fitting TRBD1. The CDR3 has 15 amino acids. J gave up 4 bases and V 4 bases, and 5 bases lay outside the gene matches. In germline, CDR1 is LNHDA, CDR2 SQIVND (reference sequence). The variable domain in full, completed from reference TRBV19 and TRBJ1-5, reads DGGITQSPKYLFRKEGQNVTLSCEQNLNHDAMYWYRQDPGQGLRLIYYSQIVNDFQKGDIAEGYSVSREKKESFPLTVTSAQKNPTAFYLCASSNYGTGNQPQHFGDGTRLSIL.

This clone was recorded once. The chain combines TRBV6-5 with TRBJ1-2, with D perhaps TRBD1 (6 bases). Trimming cost V 7 bases and J 5 bases, with 20 bases left between them. CDR1 is MNHEY, CDR2 SVGAGI, per germline. CDR3 length: 15 residues. The CDR3 loop reads CASTIGGGPRYGYTF. The CDR3 coding sequence is TGTGCCAGCACCATAGGGGGGGGGCCGAGGTATGGCTACACCTTC.

This clone was observed a handful of times. The V and J genes are TRBV7-6 and TRBJ2-7; 7 bases match TRBD2. The V gene end was trimmed by 6 bases and the J gene end by 3 bases; junction bases not matched to a gene: 14. Germline V gene lookup returns CDR1 SGHVS and CDR2 FNYEAQ. The CDR3 consists of 16 residues. CDR3 DNA sequence: TGTGCCAGCAGTCCAATCCGCGGGCGGGGGATCTACGAGCAGTACTTC. This sequence encodes CASSPIRGRGIYEQYF.

The CDR3 DNA sequence: TGTGCCAGCAGCCGAGAGCGGGGGGGAGCCTACGAGCAGTACTTC. This sequence encodes CASSRERGGAYEQYF. This chain links TRBV3-1 (or the pseudogene TRBV3-2) with TRBJ2-7, with 10 bases lining up with TRBD2. The trim removed 4 bases at V and 2 bases at J, leaving 5 bases unmatched. The CDR3 has 15 amino acids. Looked up from germline, CDR1 is LGHDT and CDR2 is YNNKEL (reference sequence).

The rearrangement joins TRBV6-5 to TRBJ2-7; a possible D gene is TRBD2 (6 bases). Germline lookup yields CDR1 MNHEY and CDR2 SVGAGI. This CDR3 is built from 12 residues. The germline V and J ends were trimmed by 8 bases and 5 bases, with 13 bases remaining between them. CDR3: CASVGGIHEQYF. The CDR3 DNA reads as TGTGCCAGCGTTGGGGGGATCCACGAGCAGTACTTC.

The chain has TRBV6-6 and TRBJ2-7, with 10 bases lining up with TRBD2. The germline V gene encodes CDR1 MNHNY and CDR2 SVGAGI (reference sequence). The length of the CDR3 is 14 residues. With 6 bases clipped from V and 4 bases from J, the junction kept 6 bases outside the gene matches. The CDR3 sequence: CASRWSGGAYEQYF. The CDR3 DNA reads as TGTGCCAGCAGATGGAGCGGGGGGGCTTACGAGCAGTACTTC.

The genes are TRBV2 and TRBJ1-2; D ambiguous. CDR3 length equals 13 residues. The V gene's germline CDR1 is SNHLY and CDR2 FYNNEI. V lost 4 bases and J 4 bases, leaving 10 bases between the germline ends. In nucleotides, the CDR3 is TGTGCCAGCAGTGGGTTACGGAGCTATGGCTACACCTTC. Residues: CASSGLRSYGYTF. Supplemented by reference TRBV2 and TRBJ1-2, the full variable domain reads EPEVTQTPSHQVTQMGQEVILRCVPISNHLYFYWYRQILGQKVEFLVSFYNNEISEKSEIFDDQFSVERPDGSNFTLKIRSTKLEDSAMYFCASSGLRSYGYTFGSGTRLTVV.

This clone was found once. This sequence joins TRBV4-1 and TRBJ1-1; 8 nucleotides line up with TRBD1. CDR1 and CDR2 (germline): MGHRA, YSYEKL. V trimming: 2 bases; J trimming: 4 bases; junction bases outside the gene matches: 6. There are 15 residues in the CDR3. CDR3 bases: TGCGCCAGCAGCCAATTTCAGGGGGCGACCACTGAAGCTTTCTTT. Protein: CASSQFQGATTEAFF.

The rearrangement joins TRBV10-3 to TRBJ1-2; TRBD1 agrees at 7 bases. CDR3 length equals 12 residues. V was clipped by 3 bases and J by 8 bases; unmatched bases: 3. The germline V gene encodes CDR1 ENHRY and CDR2 SYGVKD. The DNA for the CDR3 is TGTGCCATCAGTGAAGGGGGCGCCGGCTACACCTTC. It translates to CAISEGGAGYTF.

In its sample, this clone was seen once. The chain recombines TRBV15 with TRBJ2-7; TRBD2 aligns across 10 bases. The junction had 6 bases not matched to a gene; V was cut back by 0 bases and J by 7 bases. The V gene's germline CDR1 is LNHNV and CDR2 YYDKDF (reference sequence). The CDR3 length is 15 residues. This CDR3 reads CATSRDLAGVEEQYF. The CDR3 DNA follows: TGTGCCACCAGCAGAGACCTAGCGGGAGTTGAGGAGCAGTACTTC.

The chain is built from TRBV29-1 and TRBJ1-2, with 9 bases aligning to TRBD1. The CDR3 runs 12 residues. The V and J ends lost 6 bases and 7 bases, in that order; junction bases with no gene match: 6. CDR1 SQVTM and CDR2 ANQGSEA come from the germline V gene. CDR3 sequence: CSVTGTGSGYTF. The CDR3 DNA reads TGCAGCGTAACCGGGACAGGGTCTGGCTACACCTTC.

This clone was seen many times. This chain connects TRBV5-8 to TRBJ1-6; D gene ambiguous. V was pared by 4 bases and J by 6 bases, with 17 bases between. The CDR3 contains 16 residues. Germline assignment: CDR1 SGHTS and CDR2 YDEGEE. In DNA, the CDR3 is TGTGCCAGCAGCCGAGGTTCGGGGTCAAGTAATTCACCCCTCCACTTT. It encodes CASSRGSGSSNSPLHF.